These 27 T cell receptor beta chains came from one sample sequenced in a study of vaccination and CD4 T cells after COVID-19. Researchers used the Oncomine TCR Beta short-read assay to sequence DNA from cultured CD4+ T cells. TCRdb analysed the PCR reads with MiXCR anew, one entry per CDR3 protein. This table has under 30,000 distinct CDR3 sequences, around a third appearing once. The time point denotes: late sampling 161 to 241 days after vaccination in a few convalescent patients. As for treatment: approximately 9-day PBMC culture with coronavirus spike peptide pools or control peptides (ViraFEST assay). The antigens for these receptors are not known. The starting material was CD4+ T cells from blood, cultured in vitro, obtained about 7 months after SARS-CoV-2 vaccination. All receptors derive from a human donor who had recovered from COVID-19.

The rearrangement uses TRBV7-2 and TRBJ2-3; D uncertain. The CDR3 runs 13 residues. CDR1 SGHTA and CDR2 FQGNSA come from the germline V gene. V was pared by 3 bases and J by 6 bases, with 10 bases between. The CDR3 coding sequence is TGTGCCAGCAGCTTGGCCCGGTCGGATACGCAGTATTTT. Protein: CASSLARSDTQYF.

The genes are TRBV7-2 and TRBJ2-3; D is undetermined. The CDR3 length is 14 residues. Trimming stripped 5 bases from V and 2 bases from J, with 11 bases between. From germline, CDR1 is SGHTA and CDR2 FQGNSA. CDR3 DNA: TGTGCCAGCAGCCCCTGGGCCCACACAGATACGCAGTATTTT. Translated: CASSPWAHTDTQYF. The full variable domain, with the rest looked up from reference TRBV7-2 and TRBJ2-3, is GAGVSQSPSNKVTEKGKDVELRCDPISGHTALYWYRQSLGQGLEFLIYFQGNSAPDKSGLPSDRFSAERTGGSVSTLTIQRTQQEDSAVYLCASSPWAHTDTQYFGPGTRLTVL.

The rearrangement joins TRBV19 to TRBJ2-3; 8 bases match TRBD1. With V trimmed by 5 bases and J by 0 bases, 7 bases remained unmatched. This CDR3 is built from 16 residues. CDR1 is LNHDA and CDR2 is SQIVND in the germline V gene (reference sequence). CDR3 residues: CASSAIQGVSTDTQYF. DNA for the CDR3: TGTGCCAGTAGTGCGATACAGGGGGTAAGCACAGATACGCAGTATTTT. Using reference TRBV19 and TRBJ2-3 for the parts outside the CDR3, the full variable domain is DGGITQSPKYLFRKEGQNVTLSCEQNLNHDAMYWYRQDPGQGLRLIYYSQIVNDFQKGDIAEGYSVSREKKESFPLTVTSAQKNPTAFYLCASSAIQGVSTDTQYFGPGTRLTVL.

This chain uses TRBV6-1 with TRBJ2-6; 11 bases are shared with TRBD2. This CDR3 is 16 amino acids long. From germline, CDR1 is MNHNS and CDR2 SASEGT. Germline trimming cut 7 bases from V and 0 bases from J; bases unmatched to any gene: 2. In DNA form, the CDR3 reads TGTGCCAGCAACCTAGCGGGAGGCTCTGGGGCCAACGTCCTGACTTTC. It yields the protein CASNLAGGSGANVLTF.

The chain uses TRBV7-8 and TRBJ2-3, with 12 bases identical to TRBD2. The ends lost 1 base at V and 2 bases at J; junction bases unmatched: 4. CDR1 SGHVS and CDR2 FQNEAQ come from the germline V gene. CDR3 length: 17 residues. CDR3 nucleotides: TGTGCCAGCAGCTTAGTGCTAGCGGGAGGGCTCACAGATACGCAGTATTTT. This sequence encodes CASSLVLAGGLTDTQYF.

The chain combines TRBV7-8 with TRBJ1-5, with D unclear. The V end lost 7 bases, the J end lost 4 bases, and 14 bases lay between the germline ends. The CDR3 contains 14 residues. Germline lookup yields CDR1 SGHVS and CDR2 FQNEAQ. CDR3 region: CASTVGAGNQPQHF. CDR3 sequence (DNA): TGTGCCAGCACCGTTGGCGCGGGAAATCAGCCCCAGCATTTT.

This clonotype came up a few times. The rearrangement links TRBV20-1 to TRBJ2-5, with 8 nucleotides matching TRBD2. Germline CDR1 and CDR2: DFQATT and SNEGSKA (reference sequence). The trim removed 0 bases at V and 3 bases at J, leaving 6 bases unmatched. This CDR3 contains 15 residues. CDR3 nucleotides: TGCAGTGCTAGAGATACCGGGACTAGAAAAGAGACCCAGTACTTC. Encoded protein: CSARDTGTRKETQYF.

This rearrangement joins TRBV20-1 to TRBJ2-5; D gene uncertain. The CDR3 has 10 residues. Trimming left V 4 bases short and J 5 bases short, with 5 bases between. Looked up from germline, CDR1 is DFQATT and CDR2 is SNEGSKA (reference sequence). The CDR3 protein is CSAISETQYF. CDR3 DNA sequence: TGCAGTGCTATTTCTGAGACCCAGTACTTC.

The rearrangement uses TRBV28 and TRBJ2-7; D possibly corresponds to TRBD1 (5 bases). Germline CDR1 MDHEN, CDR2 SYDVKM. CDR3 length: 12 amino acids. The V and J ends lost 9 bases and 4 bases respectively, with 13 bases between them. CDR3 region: CASSGAAYEQYF. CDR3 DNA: TGTGCCAGTTCTGGGGCAGCTTACGAGCAGTACTTC.

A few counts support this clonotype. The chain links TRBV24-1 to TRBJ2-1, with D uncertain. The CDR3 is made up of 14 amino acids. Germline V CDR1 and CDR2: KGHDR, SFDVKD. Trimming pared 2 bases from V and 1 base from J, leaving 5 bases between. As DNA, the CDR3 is TGTGCCACCAGTGATTCGACATCCTACAATGAGCAGTTCTTC. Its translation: CATSDSTSYNEQFF.

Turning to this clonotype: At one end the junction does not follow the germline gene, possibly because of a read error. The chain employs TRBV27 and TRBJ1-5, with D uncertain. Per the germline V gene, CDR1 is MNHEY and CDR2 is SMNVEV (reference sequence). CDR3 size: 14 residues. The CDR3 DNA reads TGTGCCAGCAGTTTTGGGAGGAGCAATCAGTCCCAGCATTTT. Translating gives CASSFGRSNQSQHF.

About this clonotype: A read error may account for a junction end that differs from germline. The CDR3 loop reads CASSQVNRPQHF. CDR3 DNA: TGTGCCAGCAGCCAAGTTAATCGGCCCCAGCATTTT. The rearrangement uses TRBV6-2 or TRBV6-3 and TRBJ1-5; unclear D gene. The CDR3 is 12 residues long. CDR1 MNHEY and CDR2 SVGEGT come from the germline V gene.

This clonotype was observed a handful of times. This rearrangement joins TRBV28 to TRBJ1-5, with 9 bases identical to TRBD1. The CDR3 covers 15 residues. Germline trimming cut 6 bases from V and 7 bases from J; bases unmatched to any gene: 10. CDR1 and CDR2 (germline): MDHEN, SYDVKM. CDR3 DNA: TGTGCCAGCAGCCTAGGACAGGGGATGTGGCAGCCCCAGCATTTT. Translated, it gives CASSLGQGMWQPQHF.

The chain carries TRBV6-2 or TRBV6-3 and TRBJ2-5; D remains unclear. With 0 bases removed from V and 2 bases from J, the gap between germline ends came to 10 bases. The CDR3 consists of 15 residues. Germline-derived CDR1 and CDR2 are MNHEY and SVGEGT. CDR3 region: CASSYSIRSQETQYF. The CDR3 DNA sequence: TGTGCCAGCAGTTACTCGATCCGCAGTCAAGAGACCCAGTACTTC.

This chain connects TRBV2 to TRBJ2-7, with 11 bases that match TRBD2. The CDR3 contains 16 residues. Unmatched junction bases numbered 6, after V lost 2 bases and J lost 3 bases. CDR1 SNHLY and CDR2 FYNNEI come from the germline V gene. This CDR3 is CASSEPTGLADYEQYF. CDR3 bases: TGTGCCAGCAGTGAACCGACGGGACTAGCGGACTACGAGCAGTACTTC.

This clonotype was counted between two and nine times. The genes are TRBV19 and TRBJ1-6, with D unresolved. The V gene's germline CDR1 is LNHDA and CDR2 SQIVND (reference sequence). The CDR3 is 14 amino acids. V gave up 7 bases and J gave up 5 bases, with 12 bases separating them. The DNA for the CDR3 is TGTGCCAGTAAGGAGGCAGGCAATAATTCACCCCTCCACTTT. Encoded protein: CASKEAGNNSPLHF.

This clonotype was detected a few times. The CDR3 DNA reads TGCAGTGCTAGAGACCAGACTAGCGTCTCCTACGAGCAGTACTTC. Its translation: CSARDQTSVSYEQYF. V and J are TRBV20-1 and TRBJ2-7, with 8 nucleotides matching TRBD2. The V gene's germline CDR1 is DFQATT and CDR2 SNEGSKA (reference sequence). V lost 0 bases, J lost 0 bases, and 4 bases stayed unmatched. The CDR3 spans 15 residues.

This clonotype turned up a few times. CDR3 in DNA: TGTGCCAGCAAGGGACTACTAGGAGATACGCAGTATTTT. This translates into CASKGLLGDTQYF. The chain uses TRBV6-2 or TRBV6-3 and TRBJ2-3; 7 bases align to TRBD2. This CDR3 has 13 amino acids. With 7 bases clipped from V and 5 bases from J, the junction kept 6 bases outside the gene matches. Germline values: CDR1 MNHEY, CDR2 SVGEGT.

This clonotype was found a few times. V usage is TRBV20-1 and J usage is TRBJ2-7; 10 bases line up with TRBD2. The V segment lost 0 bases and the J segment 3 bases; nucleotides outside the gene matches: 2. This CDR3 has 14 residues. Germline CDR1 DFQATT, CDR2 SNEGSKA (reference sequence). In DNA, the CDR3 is TGCAGTGCTAGAGATACTAGCGGGAACTACGAGCAGTACTTC. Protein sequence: CSARDTSGNYEQYF.

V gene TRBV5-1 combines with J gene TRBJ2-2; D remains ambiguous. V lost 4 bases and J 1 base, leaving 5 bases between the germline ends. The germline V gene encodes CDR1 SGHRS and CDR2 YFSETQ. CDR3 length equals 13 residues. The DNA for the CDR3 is TGCGCCAGCAGCAACGAGAACACCGGGGAGCTGTTTTTT. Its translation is CASSNENTGELFF.

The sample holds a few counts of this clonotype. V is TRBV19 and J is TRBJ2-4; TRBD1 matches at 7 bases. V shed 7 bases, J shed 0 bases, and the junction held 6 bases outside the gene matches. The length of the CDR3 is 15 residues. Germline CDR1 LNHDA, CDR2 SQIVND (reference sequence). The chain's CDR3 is CASTGTVLAKNIQYF. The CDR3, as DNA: TGTGCCAGTACGGGGACAGTCCTAGCCAAAAACATTCAGTACTTC.

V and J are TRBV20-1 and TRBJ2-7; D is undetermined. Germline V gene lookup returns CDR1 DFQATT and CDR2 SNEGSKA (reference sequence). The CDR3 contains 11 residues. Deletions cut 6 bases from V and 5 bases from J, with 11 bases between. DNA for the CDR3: TGCAGTGCCCTAGGAGTAGACGAGCAGTACTTC. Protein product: CSALGVDEQYF.

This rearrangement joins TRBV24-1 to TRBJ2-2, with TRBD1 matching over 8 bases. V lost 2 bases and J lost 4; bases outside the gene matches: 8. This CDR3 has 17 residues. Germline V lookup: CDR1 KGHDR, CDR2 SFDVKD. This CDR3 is CATSDSEGQVFTGELFF. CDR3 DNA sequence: TGTGCCACCAGTGATTCAGAGGGACAGGTTTTCACCGGGGAGCTGTTTTTT.

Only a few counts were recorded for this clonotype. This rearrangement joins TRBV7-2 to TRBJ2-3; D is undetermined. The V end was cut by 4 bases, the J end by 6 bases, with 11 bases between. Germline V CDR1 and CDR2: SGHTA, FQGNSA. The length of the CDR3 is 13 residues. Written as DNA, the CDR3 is TGTGCCAGCAGCTCGGGCTGGGCCGATACGCAGTATTTT. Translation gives CASSSGWADTQYF.

CDR3 region: CSAKSGRETQYF. The CDR3 nucleotides read TGCAGTGCTAAGAGCGGGAGGGAGACCCAGTACTTC. The gene calls are TRBV20-1 and TRBJ2-5, with TRBD2 matching 9 bases. J was trimmed by 5 bases and V by 4 bases; bases with no gene match: 2. Looked up from germline, CDR1 is DFQATT and CDR2 is SNEGSKA (reference sequence). The CDR3 totals 12 residues.

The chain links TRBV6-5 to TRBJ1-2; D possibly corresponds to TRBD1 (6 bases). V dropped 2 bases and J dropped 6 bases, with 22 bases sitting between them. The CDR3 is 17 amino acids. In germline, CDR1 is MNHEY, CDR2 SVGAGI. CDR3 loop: CASSYPGVAPKGDGYTF. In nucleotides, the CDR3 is TGTGCCAGCAGTTACCCCGGAGTGGCCCCGAAGGGGGATGGCTACACCTTC.

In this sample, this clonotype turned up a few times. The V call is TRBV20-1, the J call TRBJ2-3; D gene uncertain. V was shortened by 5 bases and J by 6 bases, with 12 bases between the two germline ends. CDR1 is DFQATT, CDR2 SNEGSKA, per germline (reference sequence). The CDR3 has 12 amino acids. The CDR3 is CSAWRRRDTQYF. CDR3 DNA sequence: TGCAGTGCTTGGCGGAGACGCGATACGCAGTATTTT.